This T cell receptor beta chain was captured by sequencing in a study of OX40 agonist ivuxolimab in advanced cancers. Looking at the study overall: Ivuxolimab was a fully human IgG2 agonistic monoclonal antibody targeting the costimulatory receptor OX40 (CD134). Intravenous ivuxolimab was administered to patients every 2 weeks at six dose levels: 0.01, 0.1, 0.3, 1.5, 3 and 10 mg/kg. Of the roughly 52 dose-escalation patients, hepatocellular carcinoma was present in about 20, melanoma in roughly 15, renal cell carcinoma in 9 and head and neck cancer in 9. A male proportion of around 81% and a mean age of approximately 55 years, ranging from about 20 to 80, were recorded for the dose-escalation cohort. Prior anti-PD-1, anti-PD-L1 or anti-CTLA-4 therapy was permitted, and 40% of dose-escalation patients had received checkpoint inhibitors. Three dose-escalation patients achieved partial responses, one with hepatocellular carcinoma and two with cutaneous melanoma. Peripheral TCRbeta sequencing was intended to test whether TCR sequence diversity was altered and clonal T-cell expansion was caused by ivuxolimab. The monotherapy dose-escalation portion (N of about 57 patients) of the phase I ivuxolimab trial is reported in the paper.

As concerns this clone: This receptor's antigen is unknown. The record has no base qualities; no much larger clone is one base away.

To sequence the TCRbeta CDR3 region, genomic DNA was isolated from the sorted cells. TCRbeta CDR3 regions were sequenced using the immunoSEQ Assay. The immuneACCESS repertoire file appears here via TCRdb, limited to in-frame rearrangements. These files lack a portion of the clones; in checked studies, under half of the deficit traces to unresolved V genes, and the cause of the others is not known. Recorded for this sample are roughly 11,000 clones; about 80% of them occurred a single time. The ten largest clones add up to 25% to 30% of the sample. V loses 1 base of germline sequence and J loses 0 bases, and the interval between the two ends is 7 bases. Via the germline V gene, CDR1 is MNHNS and CDR2 SASEGT. The CDR3 runs 15 residues from the cysteine to the phenylalanine. Just CDR3 DNA is preserved here, 45 bases in frame from base 1. What the work shows at the level of the full study, not this receptor alone: Antigen specificity was not determined for the clonally expanded peripheral T cells. In the 0.1-3.0 mg/kg groups, partial responders were among the patients with the lowest normalized peripheral clonal expansion, particularly in CD8+ T cells. At doses from 0.1 to 3.0 mg/kg, clonal expansion was seen in both CD4+ and CD8+ blood T cells between baseline and week 6. Low levels of normalized T-cell clonal expansion were also shown by some nonresponding patients. After ivuxolimab, CD8+ T cells had more expanded clones than CD4+ T cells on average.

The trial excluded patients who had a history of autoimmune disease or were on systemic immunosuppression. In every dose cohort, peripheral blood was drawn for TCR sequencing at baseline, cycle 4 day 1, and cycle 7 day 1. Samples came from an open-label, multicenter, first-in-human phase I dose-escalation trial of ivuxolimab. The trial enrolled adults with locally advanced or metastatic head and neck squamous cell, hepatocellular, melanoma or renal cell carcinoma. Before TCR sequencing, CD4+ T cells and CD8+ T cells from peripheral blood were sorted into separate populations. This TCR was recovered from an adult with an advanced solid tumor such as melanoma, head and neck, liver or kidney cancer. Source: CD4+ or CD8+ T cells sorted from blood, taken in a trial of the OX40 agonist ivuxolimab. The sequence is built from TRBV6-1 and TRBJ2-1, with the D segment identity uncertain. The CDR3 protein sequence reads: CASSEESSSYNEQFF. In nucleotides, the sequence is TGTGCCAGCAGTGAAGAGAGCAGCTCCTACAATGAGCAGTTCTTC.